Here is one T cell receptor beta chain with its context. The antigen remains unidentified. One end of the junction does not line up with germline, which may come from a read error. Primers: 60 Vbeta forward and 13 Jbeta reverse. The method was immunoSEQ multiplex PCR; TCRdb's version includes in-frame clones alone and lacks a portion of them. The table records 240,000 or so clones, 82% of them present only once. The data were taken from a study of cytomegalovirus exposure and HLA in healthy donors. The CDR3 spans 13 residues. Germline loops: CDR1 SEHNR, CDR2 FQNEAQ (reference sequence). Study observations and caveats: A later analysis reportedly found that, within productive TCRs, an Asian-associated ancestry cluster had fewer N-insertions than the mean observed across the roughly 690 donors. Later analysis identified a missense DCLRE1C variant that was linked to TCR beta V- and J-gene trimming.

Sequencing was done on a sample of PBMCs. The TCR was taken from a woman in her forties in good health and CMV-seropositive. This sequence joins TRBV7-9 and TRBJ2-7, with TRBD1 as a possible D gene (6 bases). CDR3 DNA sequence: TGTTCCAGCAGATCCGAGGGGGCCTACGAGCAGTACTTC. Encoded protein: CSSRSEGAYEQYF.